The 12 T cell receptor beta chains reported below all come from one sample, sequenced in a study of shared clonotypes between healthy human individuals. TCRdb's table, derived via immunoSEQ multiplex PCR, lists solely in-frame clones and lacks some. Counted here are 1,500,000 or so clones, 97% to 99% occurring once; the ten biggest clones make up approximately 0.38%. Sequenced material: naive CD4+ T cells sorted from blood. Subset: CD45RA+ positively selected. Receptors originate from a man in his thirties or forties in good health.

The chain carries TRBV27 and TRBJ2-6; D gene unclear. V lost 6 bases and J 0 bases, leaving 3 bases between the germline ends. This CDR3 contains 13 residues. Per the germline V gene, CDR1 is MNHEY and CDR2 is SMNVEV (reference sequence). The CDR3 is CASRRSGANVLTF. For the CDR3, the DNA is TGTGCCAGCAGGCGCTCTGGGGCCAACGTCCTGACTTTC.

The V call is TRBV7-3, the J call TRBJ2-1, with 10 bases aligning to TRBD2. The junction had 10 bases not matched to a gene; V was cut back by 5 bases and J by 9 bases. Germline loops: CDR1 SGHTA, CDR2 FQGTGA. This CDR3 spans 15 amino acids. CDR3 sequence (DNA): TGTGCCAGCAGCGTGTCCCTAGCGGGAGTCGGTGAGCAGTTCTTC. As protein: CASSVSLAGVGEQFF.

The J gene is TRBJ2-1, the V gene TRBV19; tentatively, D is TRBD2 (6 bases). Trimming left V 10 bases short and J 6 bases short, with 16 bases between. Germline CDR1 is LNHDA and CDR2 is SQIVND (reference sequence). The CDR3 contains 13 residues. CDR3 in amino acids: CAISTRFLNEQFF. The CDR3 DNA reads as TGTGCCATTTCGACTAGGTTCCTCAATGAGCAGTTCTTC.

The CDR3 bases are TGTGCCAGCAGTTTGATGGCGGGAGGGCCGCATGAGCAGTACTTC. Amino acids: CASSLMAGGPHEQYF. The chain employs TRBV27 and TRBJ2-7, with 9 bases identical to TRBD2. CDR1 and CDR2 (germline): MNHEY, SMNVEV (reference sequence). V was clipped by 3 bases and J by 7 bases; unmatched bases: 10. CDR3 length: 15 residues.

The V gene is TRBV9, the J gene TRBJ1-1; perhaps TRBD1 as D (5 bases). The CDR3 runs 15 residues. Trimming pared 3 bases from V and 6 bases from J, leaving 18 bases between. Looked up from germline, CDR1 is SGDLS and CDR2 is YYNGEE. The CDR3 sequence: CASSAVTEEQSEAFF. The DNA of the CDR3 is TGTGCCAGCAGCGCCGTGACAGAGGAACAATCTGAAGCTTTCTTT.

This chain links TRBV25-1 with TRBJ2-2; weak D call: TRBD1 (5 bases). Trimming took off 1 base at V and 4 bases at J, with 10 bases between the two ends. Germline V lookup: CDR1 MGHDK, CDR2 SYGVNS. This CDR3 is 15 amino acids long. The CDR3 region is CASSEFSRATGELFF. The CDR3 DNA reads TGTGCCAGCAGTGAATTTAGCAGGGCCACCGGGGAGCTGTTTTTT.

This chain connects TRBV27 to TRBJ2-5; 7 bases match TRBD1. After removal of 5 bases from V and 2 bases from J, the junction contained 5 bases not matched to a gene. CDR3 length: 14 amino acids. Germline CDR1 MNHEY, CDR2 SMNVEV (reference sequence). CDR3 bases: TGTGCCAGCAGTCCGGGACAGACTCAAGAGACCCAGTACTTC. It specifies CASSPGQTQETQYF.

The V and J genes are TRBV19 and TRBJ2-6; D is possibly TRBD1 or TRBD2 (5 bases each). Trimming shortened V by 2 bases and J by 2 bases, and 22 bases separated the two germline ends. Germline CDR1 reads LNHDA; CDR2 reads SQIVND (reference sequence). The CDR3 extends over 20 amino acids. The chain's CDR3 is CASSIRGGLQARTGANVLTF. The CDR3 DNA is TGTGCCAGTAGTATAAGGGGCGGGCTCCAAGCCCGGACTGGGGCCAACGTCCTGACTTTC. The entire variable domain, with the rest obtained from reference TRBV19 and TRBJ2-6, is as follows: DGGITQSPKYLFRKEGQNVTLSCEQNLNHDAMYWYRQDPGQGLRLIYYSQIVNDFQKGDIAEGYSVSREKKESFPLTVTSAQKNPTAFYLCASSIRGGLQARTGANVLTFGAGSRLTVL.

The J gene is TRBJ2-5, the V gene TRBV20-1; TRBD2 matches 11 bases. The germline V gene encodes CDR1 DFQATT and CDR2 SNEGSKA (reference sequence). This CDR3 has 11 amino acids. This CDR3 is CTGLAGETQYF. The CDR3 nucleotides are TGCACTGGACTAGCGGGTGAGACCCAGTACTTC.

Points on this clone: The identical CDR3 is also encoded by other nucleotide sequences in the sample. The rearrangement joins TRBV18 to TRBJ2-5, with TRBD1 matching over 9 bases. This CDR3 contains 15 residues. In germline, CDR1 is KGHSH, CDR2 LQKENI. Trimming at V came to 0 bases and at J to 4 bases, leaving 3 bases not matched to a gene. The CDR3 bases are TGTGCCAGCTCACCACCGGGACAGGGAGGAGAGACCCAGTACTTC. This sequence encodes CASSPPGQGGETQYF.

The CDR3 DNA sequence: TGTGCCAGCAGCTTACCCCTCGGGACAGGGGGCCCCTACAATGAGCAGTTCTTC. It codes for CASSLPLGTGGPYNEQFF. This chain uses TRBV5-6 with TRBJ2-1; 12 bases agree with TRBD1. After removal of 2 bases from V and 2 bases from J, the junction contained 8 bases not matched to a gene. In germline, CDR1 is SGHDT, CDR2 YYEEEE. CDR3 length: 18 amino acids.

CDR3 residues: CASSAPGQGTETQYF. CDR3 in DNA: TGTGCCAGCAGCGCTCCGGGACAGGGAACCGAGACCCAGTACTTC. V gene TRBV28 combines with J gene TRBJ2-5, with 9 bases fitting TRBD1. CDR1 is MDHEN, CDR2 SYDVKM, per germline. V gave up 6 bases and J gave up 5 bases; unmatched junction bases: 10. The CDR3 totals 15 residues.